The TCR beta chain described here comes from a study of blood T cell repertoires in COVID-19. This clone was seen a handful of times. There are 16 residues in the CDR3. The germline V gene has CDR1 SGHRS and CDR2 YFSETQ. J lost 4 bases, V lost 0 bases, and 4 bases had no gene match. Methods used by the authors: Using reference gene primer amplification, nucleated cell counts were estimated. Profiling relied on immunoSEQ multiplex PCR, and the TCRdb table lists in-frame clones only, not all of them. V and J calls and clone size follow that table, whereas D and trimming were derived from the DNA. Found here are approximately 180,000 clones, more than 70% of them singletons; the top ten hold 6.2%.

The sample taken for sequencing was PBMCs or T cells enriched from blood (not recorded which). The chain links TRBV5-1 to TRBJ2-1, with 10 bases fitting TRBD2. The sequence was collected from a man aged 35-49 years who had recovered from COVID-19. The CDR3 loop is CASSLVASGGYNEQFF. In nucleotides, the CDR3 is TGCGCCAGCAGCTTGGTAGCTAGCGGGGGTTACAATGAGCAGTTCTTC.